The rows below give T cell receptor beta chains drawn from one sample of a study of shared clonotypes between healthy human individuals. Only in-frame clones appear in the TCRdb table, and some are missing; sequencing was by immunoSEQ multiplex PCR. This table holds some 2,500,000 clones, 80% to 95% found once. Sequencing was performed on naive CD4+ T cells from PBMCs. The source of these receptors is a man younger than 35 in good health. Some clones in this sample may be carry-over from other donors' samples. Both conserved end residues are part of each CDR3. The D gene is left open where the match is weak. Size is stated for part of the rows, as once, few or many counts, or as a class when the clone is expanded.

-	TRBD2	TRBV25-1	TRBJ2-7	TGTGCCAGCAGTGAAACGAGTGGCGGGAGCTCCTACGAGCAGTACTTC	CASSETSGGSSYEQYF
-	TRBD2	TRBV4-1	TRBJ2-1	TGCGCCAGCAGGCAATTAACTAGCGGAAACCTCAATGAGCAGTTCTTC	CASRQLTSGNLNEQFF
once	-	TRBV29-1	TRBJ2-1	TGCAGCGTTGAAGATGAGTTGCGGTCCTCCTACAATGAGCAGTTCTTC	CSVEDELRSSYNEQFF
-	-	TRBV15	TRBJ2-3	TGTGCCACCAGCTACGGTAGGGCAGATACGCAGTATTTT	CATSYGRADTQYF
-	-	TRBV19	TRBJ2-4	TGTGCCAGTAGTACCCAAAGGAATGGGGCCCGGGGGGCCAAAAACATTCAGTACTTC	CASSTQRNGARGAKNIQYF
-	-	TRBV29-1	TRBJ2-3	TGCAGCGTTGAAGTTTCTGCCGAGGATACGCAGTATTTT	CSVEVSAEDTQYF
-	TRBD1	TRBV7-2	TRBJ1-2	TGTGCCAGCAGCCATATCGGGACAGGGGCCTATGGCTACACCTTC	CASSHIGTGAYGYTF
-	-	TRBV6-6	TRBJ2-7	TGTGCCAGCAGTTACTCGACACGGACTAACTCCTACGAGCAGTACTTC	CASSYSTRTNSYEQYF
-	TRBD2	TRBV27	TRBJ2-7	TGTGCCAGCAGTTTAACGGGAGCGGGGTACTACGAGCAGTACTTC	CASSLTGAGYYEQYF
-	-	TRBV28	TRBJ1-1	TGTGCCACCTCTACAGGGTATAGTGAAGCTTTCTTT	CATSTGYSEAFF
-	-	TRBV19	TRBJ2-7	TGTGCCGCTGGAAGCGGGCTAACCTACGAGCAGTACTTC	CAAGSGLTYEQYF
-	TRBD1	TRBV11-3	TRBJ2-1	TGTGCCAGCAGCGCCGACAGGGCGCGTAATGAGCAGTTCTTC	CASSADRARNEQFF
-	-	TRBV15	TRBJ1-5	TGTGCCACCAGGCTTTCAGGGAGCAGCAATCAGCCCCAGCATTTT	CATRLSGSSNQPQHF
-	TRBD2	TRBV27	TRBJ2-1	TGTGCCAGCAGTTTAGTTCCTAGCGGGAGGGTCTTTAATGAGCAGTTCTTC	CASSLVPSGRVFNEQFF
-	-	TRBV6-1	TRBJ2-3	TGTGCCAGCAGTGAGGCAAGGGATACGCAGTATTTT	CASSEARDTQYF
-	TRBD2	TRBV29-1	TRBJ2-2	TGCAGCGTTGAATGGGTAGCGGGAGGGCCGGGCACCGGGGAGCTGTTTTTT	CSVEWVAGGPGTGELFF
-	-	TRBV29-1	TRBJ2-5	TGCAGCGTTGCGGTTGGAGAGACCCAGTACTTC	CSVAVGETQYF
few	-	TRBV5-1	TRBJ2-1	TGCGCCAGCAGCCGAGGAGGGGACAATGAGCAGTTCTTC	CASSRGGDNEQFF
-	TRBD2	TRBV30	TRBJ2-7	TGTGCCTGGAGTGTACATAGCGGGATTATCTCCTACGAGCAGTACTTC	CAWSVHSGIISYEQYF
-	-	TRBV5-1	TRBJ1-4	TGCGCCAGCGACCCTTATCGGGTGGGCGAAAAACTGTTTTTT	CASDPYRVGEKLFF